A selection of T cell receptor beta chains follows, all from one sample in a study of monozygotic twins with inflammatory bowel disease. TCRdb reprocessed the 5' RACE reads, keeping one entry per CDR3 protein, no DNA. The listing contains about 43,000 distinct CDR3 sequences. Sequences were obtained from blood. All receptors come from a human donor with ulcerative colitis or Crohn's disease, or a healthy co-twin of an affected twin (not recorded which). CDR3s include the opening cysteine and the closing phenylalanine or tryptophan. Each record gives: CDR3 protein, clone size, J gene, V gene. Clone size is given for some rows only: seen once, a few or many times, or a class if the clone is expanded.

CDR3 protein: CSASVGGVNSPLHF
clone size: NA
J gene: TRBJ1-6
V gene: TRBV20-1

CDR3 protein: CASSPGLAGVGEQFF
clone size: NA
J gene: TRBJ2-1
V gene: TRBV11-2

CDR3 protein: CSGRTERNTDTQYF
clone size: NA
J gene: TRBJ2-3
V gene: TRBV20-1

CDR3 protein: CASSDRGVGEKLFF
clone size: NA
J gene: TRBJ1-4
V gene: TRBV25-1

CDR3 protein: CASSYTGQGYSEQFF
clone size: NA
J gene: TRBJ2-1
V gene: TRBV6-5

CDR3 protein: CASLEARAGEKLFF
clone size: NA
J gene: TRBJ1-4
V gene: TRBV28

CDR3 protein: CASSLRVSRKETQYF
clone size: NA
J gene: TRBJ2-5
V gene: TRBV7-8

CDR3 protein: CASSLPAASYNEQFF
clone size: NA
J gene: TRBJ2-1
V gene: TRBV28

CDR3 protein: CASTPPGSRGETQYF
clone size: NA
J gene: TRBJ2-5
V gene: TRBV5-5

CDR3 protein: CSARDSSGPSYNEQFF
clone size: NA
J gene: TRBJ2-1
V gene: TRBV20-1

CDR3 protein: CASSQDSGAGLRGEQYF
clone size: medium-sized
J gene: TRBJ2-7
V gene: TRBV4-2

CDR3 protein: CSVDPGPLLGNEQFF
clone size: NA
J gene: TRBJ2-1
V gene: TRBV29-1

CDR3 protein: CASSYSGQNQPQHF
clone size: NA
J gene: TRBJ1-5
V gene: TRBV6-5

CDR3 protein: CASSLGGTVQYF
clone size: NA
J gene: TRBJ2-7
V gene: TRBV5-1

CDR3 protein: CASSPTSGGARGANVLTF
clone size: NA
J gene: TRBJ2-6
V gene: TRBV12-3/TRBV12-4

CDR3 protein: CASSLIPRANYGYTF
clone size: NA
J gene: TRBJ1-2
V gene: TRBV7-2

CDR3 protein: CASSPGSRDGTYEQYF
clone size: NA
J gene: TRBJ2-7
V gene: TRBV5-1

CDR3 protein: CASSSFSNQPQHF
clone size: NA
J gene: TRBJ1-5
V gene: TRBV12-3/TRBV12-4

CDR3 protein: CASSPIGSSGSRTDTQYF
clone size: NA
J gene: TRBJ2-3
V gene: TRBV7-3

CDR3 protein: CASHPPSGVGTGELFF
clone size: NA
J gene: TRBJ2-2
V gene: TRBV5-1

CDR3 protein: CASSAASGDTDTQYF
clone size: NA
J gene: TRBJ2-3
V gene: TRBV10-1

CDR3 protein: CASSLAWDTQYF
clone size: NA
J gene: TRBJ2-3
V gene: TRBV7-9

CDR3 protein: CASSLEAGGHGELFF
clone size: NA
J gene: TRBJ2-2
V gene: TRBV5-1

CDR3 protein: CASSLGQMREQYF
clone size: NA
J gene: TRBJ2-7
V gene: TRBV28

CDR3 protein: CASSLARALGVNEQFF
clone size: NA
J gene: TRBJ2-1
V gene: TRBV28

CDR3 protein: CASTVTSGSTDTQYF
clone size: NA
J gene: TRBJ2-3
V gene: TRBV5-1

CDR3 protein: CASSLRARASYVGTGELFF
clone size: NA
J gene: TRBJ2-2
V gene: TRBV11-2

CDR3 protein: CASTPQGRTDTQYF
clone size: NA
J gene: TRBJ2-3
V gene: TRBV28

CDR3 protein: CASSQDVRTGNTIYF
clone size: NA
J gene: TRBJ1-3
V gene: TRBV3-1

CDR3 protein: CASSRDRDVYEQYF
clone size: NA
J gene: TRBJ2-7
V gene: TRBV14

CDR3 protein: CASSPGTSGGIETQYF
clone size: NA
J gene: TRBJ2-5
V gene: TRBV5-1

CDR3 protein: CASSEFSFGQGNTEAFF
clone size: NA
J gene: TRBJ1-1
V gene: TRBV2

CDR3 protein: CASSLPPDYTTDTQYF
clone size: NA
J gene: TRBJ2-3
V gene: TRBV7-2

CDR3 protein: CASSHGQRGEKLFF
clone size: NA
J gene: TRBJ1-4
V gene: TRBV28

CDR3 protein: CSARDSARASTDTQYF
clone size: NA
J gene: TRBJ2-3
V gene: TRBV20-1

CDR3 protein: CASSPSGGSTDTQYF
clone size: NA
J gene: TRBJ2-3
V gene: TRBV18

CDR3 protein: CASSQDQGLLTGEPFF
clone size: NA
J gene: TRBJ2-2
V gene: TRBV4-2